This is a list of T cell receptor beta chains from one sample in a study of early T cells in non-severe SARS-CoV-2 infection. TCRdb itself ran the 5' RACE reads through MiXCR, one entry per CDR3 protein. The sample includes under 95,000 distinct CDR3 sequences, approximately 12% of them seen just once. The sequenced material came from whole blood. These receptors came from an adult who was a healthcare worker with PCR-confirmed SARS-CoV-2 infection or an uninfected control (not recorded which). The CDR3 runs from the conserved cysteine through the conserved F or W. D genes are given only for firm matches. Some rows have no size entry. The others give once, few or many, or a class for an expanded clone.

clone_size j_call d_call v_call cdr3_nt cdr3_aa
few TRBJ2-6 - TRBV19 TGTGCCAGTAGTATCGGCAGGGTTGTATCTGGGGCCAACGTCCTGACTTTC CASSIGRVVSGANVLTF
few TRBJ2-1 TRBD1 TRBV3-1 TGTGCCAGCAGCCAATGGGACAGGGGGCAAGATGAGCAGTTCTTC CASSQWDRGQDEQFF
- TRBJ1-6 - TRBV20-1 TGCAGTGCTAGAGATCCCGGGCAGCCCAATTCACCCCTCCACTTT CSARDPGQPNSPLHF
few TRBJ2-2 TRBD2 TRBV25-1 TGTGCCAGCAGTGAAACTAGCGGAACCGGGGAGCTGTTTTTT CASSETSGTGELFF
- TRBJ2-7 - TRBV5-1 TGCGCCAGCAGTTTGGGGTCTTTCACCTACGAGCAGTACTTC CASSLGSFTYEQYF
many TRBJ2-3 TRBD2 TRBV29-1 TGCAGCGCCCGTGGACTAGCGATCACAGATACGCAGTATTTT CSARGLAITDTQYF
- TRBJ1-2 - TRBV4-1 TGCGCCAGCAGCCCACTAGGAATGAGCGGCTACACCTTC CASSPLGMSGYTF
few TRBJ1-5 - TRBV20-1 TGCAGTGCTCGGACCCTTCTAGAGGATCAGCCCCAGCATTTT CSARTLLEDQPQHF
- TRBJ1-2 - TRBV7-9 TGTGCCAGCAGTCGGGGAGGGGGTAACTATGGCTACACCTTC CASSRGGGNYGYTF
once TRBJ2-2 - TRBV7-6 TGTGCCAGCAGCAACGGACTCCCCGGGGAGCTGTTTTTT CASSNGLPGELFF
- TRBJ2-1 - TRBV5-1 TGCGCCAGCAGCTTGTTGGCAGGGAATGAGCAGTTCTTC CASSLLAGNEQFF
many TRBJ2-6 - TRBV6-1 TGTGCCAGCAGTGGTGGACAGCCCTCTGGGGCCAACGTCCTGACTTTC CASSGGQPSGANVLTF
- TRBJ1-6 - TRBV12-3/TRBV12-4 TGTGCCAGCAGTTTAGGGACAACTTCACTCCCCCTCCACTTT CASSLGTTSLPLHF
many TRBJ2-5 - TRBV7-7 TGTGCCAGCAGCTTCAGCAGGGGCCCCCAAGAGACCCAGTACTTC CASSFSRGPQETQYF
- TRBJ2-4 - TRBV20-1 TGCAGTGCTGCGCGAGAGGCGTTAGCCAAAAACATTCAGTACTTC CSAAREALAKNIQYF
few TRBJ2-1 TRBD2 TRBV11-2 TGTGCCAGCAGCTTAGGGGCCCTAGCCGGGGGGATCTTC CASSLGALAGGIF
few TRBJ2-2 TRBD1 TRBV7-7 TGTGCCAGCAGCCAGGACAGGCTCAGGGAGCTGTTTTTT CASSQDRLRELFF